A selection of T cell receptor beta chains follows, all from one sample in a study of shared clonotypes between healthy human individuals. Sequenced by immunoSEQ multiplex PCR; TCRdb stores in-frame clones only, minus some. Among around 2.5 million clones listed, approximately 93% were seen once. Sequencing was done on a sample of naive CD4+ T cells from PBMCs. These receptors were collected from a young man in good health. Some clones in this sample may be carry-over from other donors' samples. Both conserved end residues are part of each CDR3. The order of the fields is J gene, V gene, CDR3 protein.

>TRBJ2-7|TRBV5-5
CASSYTATPAYEQYF
>TRBJ2-1|TRBV9
CASSISGNSYNEQFF
>TRBJ1-3|TRBV6-1
CASSEQGRTGNTIYF
>TRBJ2-4|TRBV19
CASSTRRVGSWNIQYF
>TRBJ2-2|TRBV14
CASSPPGTSGRTQTTGELFF
>TRBJ2-1|TRBV27
CASSLIVPHNEQFF
>TRBJ2-3|TRBV29-1
CSVATGGTDTQYF
>TRBJ1-1|TRBV7-9
CASSFWGGEAFF
>TRBJ2-1|TRBV30
CAWSRDKVRFF
>TRBJ2-5|TRBV7-3
CASSSQGAQETQYF
>TRBJ2-1|TRBV30
CAWRRRKREGLSEQFF
>TRBJ2-7|TRBV7-2
CASALRGETTYEQYF
>TRBJ2-7|TRBV27
CASRQREGRNEQYF
>TRBJ1-1|TRBV6-5
CASYRGRMSEAFF
>TRBJ2-3|TRBV4-2
CASSPWTSGSHGTDTQYF
>TRBJ2-5|TRBV5-6
CASSPDGGVETQYF
>TRBJ2-3|TRBV5-4
CASSGDPQDTQYF
>TRBJ2-3|TRBV5-1
CASSFAGGTDTQYF
>TRBJ2-3|TRBV9
CASSLGQYLGDTQYF
>NA|TRBV2
CASSGSGGTYEQYF
>TRBJ2-1|TRBV10-1
CASSPWAGGLKFF
>TRBJ1-1|TRBV5-4
CASGVKGSSEAFF
>TRBJ1-2|TRBV28
CASRIMTGYGYTF
>TRBJ2-7|TRBV6-1
CASSDPLPPSKSSYEQYF
>TRBJ1-5|TRBV11-2
CASSRYTDQPQHF
>TRBJ1-4|TRBV27
CASSNPGGGYEKLFF
>TRBJ2-1|TRBV19
CASSPPSGSYNEQFF
>TRBJ1-3|TRBV9
CASSGPSGRLAPGNTIYF
>TRBJ2-7|TRBV7-2
CASSLARGRGPTYEQYF
>TRBJ1-4|TRBV6-5
CASSYGTGVGKLFF
>TRBJ2-5|TRBV5-6
CASSYPSGQETQYF
>TRBJ2-1|TRBV28
CASSLGTRLAGANEQFF
>NA|TRBV7-8
CASSPSGGIMYEQYF
>TRBJ1-5|TRBV2
CASSETQAGQPQHF
>TRBJ2-1|TRBV5-6
CASRPQGVLDNEQFF